This T cell receptor (beta chain) was captured in a study of blood T cell repertoires in COVID-19. Source study methods: Reference gene primer amplification in the assay estimated nucleated cell counts. The data were produced by immunoSEQ multiplex PCR, yet TCRdb's version contains in-frame clones alone and is incomplete. That table gives V, J and clone size, and the DNA gave D and trimming. The profile shows about 200,000 clones, more than 85% of them singletons. The J segment lost 4 bases and the V segment lost 0 bases, leaving 6 bases of the junction unmatched. Germline CDR1 is ENHRY and CDR2 is SYGVKD. This CDR3 comprises 16 residues.

Sequencing used peripheral blood. The chain carries TRBV10-3 and TRBJ2-3, with TRBD2 matching over 8 bases. The source of this sequence is a woman aged 50 to 60 with COVID-19, enrolled during active disease. The CDR3 nucleotides read TGTGCCATCAGTGAGTCAGGTAGCGGGGTGGCAGATACGCAGTATTTT. This codes for CAISESGSGVADTQYF.